This TCR beta chain emerged from a study of blood T cell repertoires in COVID-19. In germline, CDR1 is LNHDA, CDR2 SQIVND (reference sequence). V lost 2 bases, J lost 6 bases, and 2 bases stayed unmatched. The CDR3 extends over 14 amino acids. Sequenced by immunoSEQ multiplex PCR; TCRdb stores in-frame clones only, minus some. Among 95,000 to 150,000 clones listed, roughly 84% were seen once. The sample holds a few counts of this clone. The study recruited people aged about 18 to 95 years across approximately 24 US areas. Recovery meant two consecutive negative NP/OP PCR tests, professional clearance, or resolved symptoms.

The chain uses TRBV19 and TRBJ1-5, with 9 bases fitting TRBD1. The sequence was collected from a woman aged 25 to 39 who had recovered from COVID-19. The specimen sequenced was PBMCs or T cells enriched from blood (not recorded which). Written as DNA, the CDR3 is TGTGCCAGTAGTATAAGACAGGGGGGTCAGCCCCAGCATTTT. Protein product: CASSIRQGGQPQHF. Looking up the rest from reference TRBV19 and TRBJ1-5 gives the full variable domain: DGGITQSPKYLFRKEGQNVTLSCEQNLNHDAMYWYRQDPGQGLRLIYYSQIVNDFQKGDIAEGYSVSREKKESFPLTVTSAQKNPTAFYLCASSIRQGGQPQHFGDGTRLSIL.